This section outlines one TCR beta chain sequence together with its context. Its antigen is currently unknown. The sample originates from a study of T cell responses to AZD1222 COVID-19 vaccine. General study results and limits: Compared with day 0, the breadth and depth of the Spike-specific TCR repertoire rose significantly after two doses of AZD1222.

The method was immunoSEQ multiplex PCR; TCRdb's version includes in-frame clones alone and lacks a portion of them. In the table there are over 75,000 clones, about nine tenths of which are singletons. V was cut by 5 bases and J by 4 bases, with 12 bases left in between. This CDR3 is built from 14 residues. Germline lookup yields CDR1 SGHTA and CDR2 FQGNSA. This clonotype was sampled from an adult in good health. This chain joins TRBV7-2 and TRBJ1-5; no reliable D call. Sequenced here: peripheral blood, sampled on day 0 of AZD1222 vaccination. The CDR3 loop reads CASSAGLRNQPQHF. As DNA, the CDR3 is TGTGCCAGCAGCGCAGGACTGAGGAATCAGCCCCAGCATTTT.